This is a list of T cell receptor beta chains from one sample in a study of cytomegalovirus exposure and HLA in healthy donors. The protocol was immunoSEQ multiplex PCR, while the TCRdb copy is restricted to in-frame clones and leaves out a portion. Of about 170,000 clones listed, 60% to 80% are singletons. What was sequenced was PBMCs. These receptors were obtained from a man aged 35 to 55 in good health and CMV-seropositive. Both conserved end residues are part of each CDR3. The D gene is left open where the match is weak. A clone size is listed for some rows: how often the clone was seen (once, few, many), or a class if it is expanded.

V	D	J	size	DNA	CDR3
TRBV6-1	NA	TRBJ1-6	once	TGTGCCGCGCTCGGGGTGGCGGATAATTCACCCCTCCACTTT	CAALGVADNSPLHF
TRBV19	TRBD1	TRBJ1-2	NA	TGTGCCAGTTCCGGGACAGAAATTATTCTTAACTATGGCTACACCTTC	CASSGTEIILNYGYTF
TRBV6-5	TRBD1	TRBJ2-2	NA	TGTGCCAGCAGTTACTCGGGACAGGGGAACACCGGGGAGCTGTTTTTT	CASSYSGQGNTGELFF
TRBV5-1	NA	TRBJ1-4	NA	TGCGCCAGCAGCGCGAGGGAGGGGCGGTACGAAAAACTGTTTTTT	CASSAREGRYEKLFF
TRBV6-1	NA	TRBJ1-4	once	TGTGCCAGCAGTGAAGTTGGAGGGGTTAATGAAAAACTGTTTTTT	CASSEVGGVNEKLFF
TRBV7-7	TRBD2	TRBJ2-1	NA	TGTGCCAGCAGCAAGGGACTAGCGGGAGACGAGCAGTTCTTC	CASSKGLAGDEQFF
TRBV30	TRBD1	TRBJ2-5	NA	TGTGCCTGGGCCGGGACAGACCAAGAGACCCAGTACTTC	CAWAGTDQETQYF
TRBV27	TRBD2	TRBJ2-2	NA	TGTGCCAGTCCTTTTTCTGAGGGACTAGCGGGAGCCGGGGAGCTGTTTTTT	CASPFSEGLAGAGELFF
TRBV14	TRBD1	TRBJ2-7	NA	TGTGCCAGCAGCCGGGACGGGACAGGGGGTGCCGAGCAGTACTTC	CASSRDGTGGAEQYF
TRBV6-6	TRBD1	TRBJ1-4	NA	TGTGCCAGCAGTTCACAGGGGACAACTAATGAAAAACTGTTTTTT	CASSSQGTTNEKLFF
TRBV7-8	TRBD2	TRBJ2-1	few	TGTGCCAGCGCCGCCGCGGGAGGTTTGTATGAGCAGTTCTTC	CASAAAGGLYEQFF
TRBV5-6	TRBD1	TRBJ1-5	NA	TGTGCCAGCAGCGTGACAGGGGGCGGCAATCAGCCCCAGCATTTT	CASSVTGGGNQPQHF
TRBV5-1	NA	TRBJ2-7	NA	TGCGCCAGCAGCTTGTACGCAGGGACCTACGAGCAGTACTTC	CASSLYAGTYEQYF
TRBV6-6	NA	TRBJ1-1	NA	TGTGCCAGCAGTTACCAGGTCATGAACACTGAAGCTTTCTTT	CASSYQVMNTEAFF
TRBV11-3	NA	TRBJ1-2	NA	TGTGCCAGCAGCCTCCGGGAGGGGGGCTATGGCTACACCTTC	CASSLREGGYGYTF
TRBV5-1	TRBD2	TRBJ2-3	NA	TGCGCCAGCAGCTTGGTCGGGAGGGTAGATACGCAGTATTTT	CASSLVGRVDTQYF
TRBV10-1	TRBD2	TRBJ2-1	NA	TGCGCCAGCAGTGAAAGCGGGAGGGGATATGAGCAGTTCTTC	CASSESGRGYEQFF
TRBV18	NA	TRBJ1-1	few	TGTGCCAGCTCACCGGCGGGGGTCGGCACTGAAGCTTTCTTT	CASSPAGVGTEAFF
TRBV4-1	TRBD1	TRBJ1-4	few	TGCGCCAGCAGCCAAGATGGGACAGGGTACGAAAAACTGTTTTTT	CASSQDGTGYEKLFF
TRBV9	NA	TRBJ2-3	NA	TGTGCCAGCAGCGTAGGGCCTAGCACAGATACGCAGTATTTT	CASSVGPSTDTQYF
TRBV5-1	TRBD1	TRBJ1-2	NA	TGCGCCAGCAGCTCACGGGACAGCGCTAACTATGGCTACACCTTC	CASSSRDSANYGYTF
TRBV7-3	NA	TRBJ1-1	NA	TGTGCCAGTTCTTTGCGGACAGTGGGGGTTGGGACTGAAGCTTTCTTT	CASSLRTVGVGTEAFF
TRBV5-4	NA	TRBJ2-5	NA	TGTGCCAGCAGCTTGAACGGGAGAAGGGAGACCCAGTACTTC	CASSLNGRRETQYF
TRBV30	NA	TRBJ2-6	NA	TGTGCCTGGACAGCTGGGGCCAACGGCCTGACTTTC	CAWTAGANGLTF
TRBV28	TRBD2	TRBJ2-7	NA	TGTGCCTCCAAGCGACTAGCGGGAGACACCTACGAGCAGTACTTC	CASKRLAGDTYEQYF
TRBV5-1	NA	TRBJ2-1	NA	TGCGCCAGCAGCTTGAGGACAGTAACCCTACACAATGAGCAGTTCTTC	CASSLRTVTLHNEQFF
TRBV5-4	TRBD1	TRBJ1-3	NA	TGTGCCAGCAGCTTGGAACAGGGGAGTTTTCGAGGAAACACCATATATTTT	CASSLEQGSFRGNTIYF
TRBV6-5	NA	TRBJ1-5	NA	TGTGCCAGCAGTTACTCGACTCGTCTCGATCAGCCCCAGCATTTT	CASSYSTRLDQPQHF
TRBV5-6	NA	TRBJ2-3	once	TGTGCCAGCAGCTTGTTACCGGGTTTTAGCACAGATACGCAGTATTTT	CASSLLPGFSTDTQYF
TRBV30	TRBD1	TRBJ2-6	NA	TGTGCCTGGAGACGCGGGCAGGGGGCCTCTGGGGCCAACGTCCTGACTTTC	CAWRRGQGASGANVLTF
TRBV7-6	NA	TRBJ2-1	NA	TGTGCCAGCAGCTTTTCAGGGTTTGAGCAGTTCTTC	CASSFSGFEQFF
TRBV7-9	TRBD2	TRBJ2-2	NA	TGTGCCAGCAGCCGCCTAGCGGCGAACACCGGGGAGCTGTTTTTT	CASSRLAANTGELFF
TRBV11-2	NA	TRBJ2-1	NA	TGTGCCAGCAGCTTCAATCCCTACAATGAGCAGTTCTTC	CASSFNPYNEQFF